The 4 T cell receptor beta chains listed next were all sequenced from one sample in a study of blood T cell repertoires in COVID-19. Profiled with immunoSEQ multiplex PCR; TCRdb holds only in-frame clones, not every one. The table records about 170,000 clones, approximately 88% of them present only once. Sample: peripheral blood. The receptors come from a woman in her sixties or seventies with acute or convalescent COVID-19.

This sequence joins TRBV5-4 and TRBJ1-2; 10 bases match TRBD1. Germline V gives CDR1 SGHNT, CDR2 YYREEE (reference sequence). CDR3 size: 14 residues. V trimming: 3 bases; J trimming: 7 bases; junction bases outside the gene matches: 6. CDR3 coding DNA: TGTGCCAGCAGCTCGACAGGGGGCGCGGGTGGCTACACCTTC. Residues: CASSSTGGAGGYTF.

The gene calls are TRBV5-5 and TRBJ1-5; tentatively, D is TRBD1 (5 bases). Per germline, CDR1 SGHKS and CDR2 YYEKEE (reference sequence). CDR3 length equals 15 residues. The V end was cut by 0 bases, the J end by 11 bases, with 18 bases between. The CDR3 DNA reads as TGTGCCAGCAGCTTGGACGGGGGAACAATCATGGCCCAGCATTTT. It specifies CASSLDGGTIMAQHF.

This chain uses TRBV15 with TRBJ1-4, with 8 positions matching TRBD1. The germline V gene encodes CDR1 LNHNV and CDR2 YYDKDF (reference sequence). The V segment lost 8 bases and the J segment 8 bases; nucleotides outside the gene matches: 13. This CDR3 has 15 residues. The CDR3 nucleotides read TGTGCCACCTTTGAACCGGACAGGGTAGGAGAAAAACTGTTTTTT. Translation gives CATFEPDRVGEKLFF.

The V call is TRBV29-1, the J call TRBJ2-3; no clear D. This CDR3 is 12 amino acids long. V lost 4 bases and J 1 base, leaving 6 bases between the germline ends. Germline CDR1 reads SQVTM; CDR2 reads ANQGSEA. The CDR3 spells CSVAAGTDTQYF. The DNA of the CDR3 is TGCAGCGTTGCGGCGGGCACAGATACGCAGTATTTT.